This T cell receptor beta chain came from a study of post-analysis software for immune sequencing data. Study results and limitations: Comparison with controls showed significantly lower normalized Chao1 diversity in multiple sclerosis patients. Patients carried a few TRBV segments more frequently than controls did, and TRBV5-6, TRBV5-1 and TRBV20-1 were among them. Same-batch preparations were strongly co-clustered by F measure.

Remarks on this clonotype: Its matching antigen is unknown.

Germline values: CDR1 SGDLS, CDR2 YYNGEE. CDR3 length: 15 amino acids. Incorporated into the TCR beta cDNA libraries were unique molecular identifiers, which served to reduce PCR and sequencing biases. TCRdb reanalysed the PCR reads using MiXCR and keeps one entry per CDR3 protein. This table holds approximately 250,000 distinct CDR3 sequences, around 34% found once. This TCR derives from a girl between 5 and 17 years old with multiple sclerosis. The sequenced sample consisted of blood. The chain is built from TRBV9 and TRBJ2-1; D is uncertain. The J call may be in error: the DNA end matches TRBJ2-7 better. CDR3 bases: TGTGCCAGCAGCGTACAGCCCAGCTCCTACAATGAGCAGTACTTC. Translating gives CASSVQPSSYNEQYF.